The present TCR beta chain was sequenced within a study of T cell repertoires in cytomegalovirus infection. Background on the study: Indications came from public TCR beta signatures; they pointed to CMV infection and to a matching HLA type.

A remark on this clonotype: Its antigen is not known.

Each CDR3 protein is one row after TCRdb ran MiXCR on the reads. The sample records under 200,000 distinct CDR3 sequences, over 25% being singletons. V lost 3 bases, J lost 1 base, and 9 bases lay in between. The length of the CDR3 is 15 residues. CDR1 is MNHEY and CDR2 is SVGEGT in the germline V gene. Broader study findings: CMV carriers with the relevant HLA were identified by cumulative public TCR beta family frequency. CMV-specific HLA-C-restricted TCR beta clonotypes dominated the ex vivo response.

The chain combines TRBV6-2 or TRBV6-3 with TRBJ2-2; D is unclear. The origin of this receptor is a human donor in good health (CMV status not recorded). Some clones in this sample may be carry-over from other donors' samples. What was sequenced was PBMCs. The CDR3 spells CASSYRPLNTGELFF. The CDR3 DNA reads TGTGCCAGCAGTTATCGACCACTGAACACCGGGGAGCTGTTTTTT.